Reported below is one TCR beta chain. Its antigen is unknown. The source of the sample is a study of siplizumab effects on memory and regulatory T cells. V lost 5 bases and J 4 bases, leaving 7 bases between the germline ends. CDR3 length: 12 residues. The V gene's germline CDR1 is LNHDA and CDR2 SQIVND (reference sequence). Method: immunoSEQ multiplex PCR; TCRdb's copy keeps in-frame clones and lacks some. In the table there are approximately 100,000 clones, about 90% of which are singletons. Study findings and constraints: Neither a naive nor a memory phenotype was assignable to roughly 80-96% of proliferating CD4+ or CD8+ clones. Naive T cells appeared more diverse than memory cells and seemed to be major alloresponse contributors.

Input material: Tregs sorted from blood. The chain recombines TRBV19 with TRBJ2-3; unclear D gene. The sequence came from a human donor in good health. CDR3 protein: CASSVFADTQYF. The CDR3, as DNA: TGTGCCAGTAGTGTTTTCGCAGATACGCAGTATTTT.